The clone carrying this T cell receptor beta chain was picked up a small number of times. The antigen is undetermined. Every TCR beta cDNA library bore unique molecular identifiers. TCRdb used MiXCR to reprocess the PCR reads, holding one entry per CDR3 protein. This sample yields 350,000 to 500,000 distinct CDR3 sequences, of which 39% are seen a single time; less than 8% belongs to the top ten. The data were taken from a study of post-analysis software for immune sequencing data. The study's findings and limits: Same-batch preparations were strongly co-clustered by F measure.

The sample consisted of blood. The receptor was isolated from a girl aged 2-15 years with multiple sclerosis.

DNA of the CDR3: TGTGCCAGCAGCCAAGATATCAACTACAATTGGCAGTTCTTC. Translation gives CASSQDINYNWQFF. V is TRBV4-2 and J is TRBJ2-1; D is ambiguous. There are 14 residues in the CDR3. V was shortened by 0 bases and J by 12 bases, with 15 bases between the two germline ends. Germline V CDR1 and CDR2: LGHNA, YNFKEQ.